The sequence of this TCR beta chain was determined in a study of blood T cell repertoires in COVID-19. Whole-study context: T cells, B-cell-depleted T cells, or PBMCs provided the cDNA or gDNA that served as material.

CDR3 length: 15 amino acids. Germline CDR1 is SGHVS and CDR2 is FNYEAQ. V shed 5 bases, J shed 7 bases, and the junction held 11 bases outside the gene matches. Sequencing was performed with immunoSEQ multiplex PCR; in TCRdb, only in-frame clones are kept and a portion is missing. The sample gives 150,000 to 200,000 clones, more than 75% of which show up once; less than 2.5% is in the top ten. The sequence was collected from a man aged 18 to 35 with acute or convalescent COVID-19. V usage is TRBV7-6 and J usage is TRBJ2-5, with TRBD2 identical over 9 bases. The specimen sequenced was peripheral blood. CDR3 DNA: TGTGCCAGCAGCGATCGAATAGCGGGGGAGAGGACCCAGTACTTC. Its translation: CASSDRIAGERTQYF.